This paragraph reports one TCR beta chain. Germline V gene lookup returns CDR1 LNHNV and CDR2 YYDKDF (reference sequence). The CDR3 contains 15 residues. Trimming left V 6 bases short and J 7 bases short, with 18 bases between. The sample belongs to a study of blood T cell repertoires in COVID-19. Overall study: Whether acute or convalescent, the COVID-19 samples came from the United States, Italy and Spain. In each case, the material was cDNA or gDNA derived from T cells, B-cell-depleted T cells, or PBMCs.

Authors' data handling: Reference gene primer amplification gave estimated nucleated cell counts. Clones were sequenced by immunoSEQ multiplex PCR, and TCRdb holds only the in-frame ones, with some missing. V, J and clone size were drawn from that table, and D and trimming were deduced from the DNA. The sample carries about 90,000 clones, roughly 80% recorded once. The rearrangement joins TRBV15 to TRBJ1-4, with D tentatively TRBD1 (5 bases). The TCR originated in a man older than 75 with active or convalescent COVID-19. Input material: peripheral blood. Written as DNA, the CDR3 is TGTGCCACCAGGAAAATAGCGGGACCGCCTGAAAAACTGTTTTTT. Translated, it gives CATRKIAGPPEKLFF.